These T cell receptor beta chains were read from a single sample in a study of blood T cell repertoires in COVID-19. Profiled with immunoSEQ multiplex PCR; TCRdb holds only in-frame clones, not every one. The sample yields roughly 35,000 clones, approximately 91% seen once. The sequenced sample consisted of peripheral blood. The receptors come from a man aged 55 to 70 with active COVID-19. Both conserved end residues are part of each CDR3. The D gene is left open where the match is weak. Clone size is shown for a subset of rows, as once, few, many or a class of expanded clone.

V: TRBV5-8
size: .
J: TRBJ2-1
D: .
DNA: TGTGCCAGCAGCTTATCATTTGCGATCAGGGGTGAGCAGTTCTTC
CDR3: CASSLSFAIRGEQFF

V: TRBV5-1
size: once
J: TRBJ1-2
D: .
DNA: TGCGCCAGCAGCTTCAACAGGATCTATGGCTACACCTTC
CDR3: CASSFNRIYGYTF

V: TRBV19
size: .
J: TRBJ2-1
D: TRBD2
DNA: TGTGCCAGTAGTGTGGGGAGGGCCGGTGAGCAGTTCTTC
CDR3: CASSVGRAGEQFF

V: TRBV28
size: .
J: TRBJ1-5
D: .
DNA: TGTGCCAGCAGTTTCACTTTTGGCAATCAGCCCCAGCATTTT
CDR3: CASSFTFGNQPQHF

V: TRBV11-2
size: .
J: TRBJ2-1
D: TRBD2
DNA: TGTGCCAGCAGCCCCATGGGACTAGCGAATGAGCAGTTCTTC
CDR3: CASSPMGLANEQFF

V: TRBV14
size: .
J: TRBJ2-3
D: TRBD2
DNA: TGTGCCAGCAGCCAAGGACTAGCGGGGGGCACAGATACGCAGTATTTT
CDR3: CASSQGLAGGTDTQYF

V: TRBV5-4
size: .
J: TRBJ2-7
D: TRBD2
DNA: TGTGCCAGCAGCTTGGGGGCGGGAGGGCCCTACGAGCAGTACTTC
CDR3: CASSLGAGGPYEQYF

V: TRBV5-4
size: .
J: TRBJ2-7
D: TRBD1
DNA: TGTGCCAGCAGCCCCCGGGACAGGAAGTCCTACGAGCAGTACTTC
CDR3: CASSPRDRKSYEQYF

V: TRBV6-2/TRBV6-3
size: .
J: TRBJ1-1
D: .
DNA: TGTGCCAGCAGCACGGGCCCGAGGGAGGCTTTCTTT
CDR3: CASSTGPREAFF

V: TRBV7-8
size: .
J: TRBJ2-1
D: .
DNA: TGTGCCAGCAGCCCTCAGGGATCCGCCTACAATGAGCAGTTCTTC
CDR3: CASSPQGSAYNEQFF

V: TRBV6-5
size: .
J: TRBJ2-2
D: .
DNA: TGTGCCAGCACCGACATCAACACCGGGGAGCTGTTTTTT
CDR3: CASTDINTGELFF

V: TRBV29-1
size: .
J: TRBJ1-2
D: .
DNA: TGCAGCGTCGAGACGGGAGCTAACTATGGCTACACCTTC
CDR3: CSVETGANYGYTF

V: TRBV6-6
size: .
J: TRBJ2-7
D: .
DNA: TGTGCCAGCAGTTACTCTACGGGCGAGCAGTACTTC
CDR3: CASSYSTGEQYF

V: TRBV11-2
size: .
J: TRBJ1-1
D: TRBD1
DNA: TGTGCCAGCGCCGAGGGACAGGGTGTGACTTTT
CDR3: CASAEGQGVTF

V: TRBV20-1
size: once
J: TRBJ2-5
D: .
DNA: TGCAGTGCTAGTGGGGAGGGGGGCCAGGGAGAGACCCAGTACTTC
CDR3: CSASGEGGQGETQYF

V: TRBV3-1/TRBV3-2
size: .
J: TRBJ2-2
D: TRBD2
DNA: TGTGCCAGCAGCCACACTAGCGGGGGGGACCGGGAGCTGTTTTTT
CDR3: CASSHTSGGDRELFF

V: TRBV6-5
size: .
J: TRBJ2-1
D: .
DNA: TGTGCCAGCACAGAGACAGACTACAATGAGCAGTTCTTC
CDR3: CASTETDYNEQFF

V: TRBV5-6
size: .
J: TRBJ2-7
D: TRBD2
DNA: TGTGCCAGCAGCAACCGAGCGGGGTCCTACTACGAGCAGTACTTC
CDR3: CASSNRAGSYYEQYF

V: TRBV7-2
size: .
J: TRBJ2-7
D: .
DNA: TGTGCCAGCAGCTCAGGACACACTGCATACTACGAGCAGTACTTC
CDR3: CASSSGHTAYYEQYF

V: TRBV19
size: .
J: TRBJ2-7
D: TRBD2
DNA: TGTGCCAGTAGTATATCGGCCGGGGGGACCTACGAGCAGTACTTC
CDR3: CASSISAGGTYEQYF

V: TRBV5-1
size: .
J: TRBJ2-5
D: TRBD1
DNA: TGCGCCAGCAGCCCCGGGACAGGGGGCCAAGAGACCCAGTACTTC
CDR3: CASSPGTGGQETQYF

V: TRBV5-6
size: .
J: TRBJ2-3
D: TRBD2
DNA: TGTGCCAGCAGCATGGGACTAGCGGGAGGTCTATCTACGCAGTATTTT
CDR3: CASSMGLAGGLSTQYF

V: TRBV21-1
size: .
J: TRBJ2-4
D: .
DNA: TGTGCCAGCAGCGAAGGACAGACCGTACTTCTTCTAGCCAAAAACATTCAGTACTTC
CDR3: CASSEGQTVLLLAKNIQYF

V: TRBV4-1
size: few
J: TRBJ2-7
D: TRBD1
DNA: TGCGCCAGCAGCCAAGAGACAGGGCACTACGAGCAGTACTTC
CDR3: CASSQETGHYEQYF

V: TRBV2
size: .
J: TRBJ2-7
D: .
DNA: TGTGCCAGCATCAACGGCTCCTACGAGCAGTACTTC
CDR3: CASINGSYEQYF

V: TRBV10-3
size: .
J: TRBJ2-5
D: .
DNA: TGTGCCATCAGTGAGCCGACTGGGTCCCGGGAAGGGACCCAGTACTTC
CDR3: CAISEPTGSREGTQYF

V: TRBV12-5
size: medium-sized
J: TRBJ2-7
D: .
DNA: TGTGCTAGTGAAATTGACATCGATGTTTGCTACGAGCAGTACTTC
CDR3: CASEIDIDVCYEQYF

V: TRBV25-1
size: few
J: TRBJ2-1
D: TRBD1
DNA: TGTGCCAGCACACAACCGGGACAGGGTAATGAGCAGTTCTTC
CDR3: CASTQPGQGNEQFF

V: TRBV21-1
size: once
J: TRBJ2-7
D: .
DNA: TGTGCCAGCTCGACTAGCGGGGACGTCTACGAGCAGTACTTC
CDR3: CASSTSGDVYEQYF

V: TRBV18
size: .
J: TRBJ1-5
D: .
DNA: TGTGCCAGCTCAATTCAGGAATTTCAGCCCCAGCATTTT
CDR3: CASSIQEFQPQHF

V: TRBV5-1
size: .
J: TRBJ2-1
D: TRBD2
DNA: TGCGCCAGCAGCTTCACCGGGGGACTAGTAGTTGAGCAGTTCTTC
CDR3: CASSFTGGLVVEQFF

V: TRBV21-1
size: .
J: TRBJ1-4
D: .
DNA: TGTGCCAGCAGCAGGGGACAGGTTGCAACTAATGAAAAACTGTTTTTT
CDR3: CASSRGQVATNEKLFF

V: TRBV7-8
size: few
J: TRBJ1-4
D: .
DNA: TGTGCCAGCAGCTTAGCCGAGGCAAGCGAAAAACTGTTTTTT
CDR3: CASSLAEASEKLFF